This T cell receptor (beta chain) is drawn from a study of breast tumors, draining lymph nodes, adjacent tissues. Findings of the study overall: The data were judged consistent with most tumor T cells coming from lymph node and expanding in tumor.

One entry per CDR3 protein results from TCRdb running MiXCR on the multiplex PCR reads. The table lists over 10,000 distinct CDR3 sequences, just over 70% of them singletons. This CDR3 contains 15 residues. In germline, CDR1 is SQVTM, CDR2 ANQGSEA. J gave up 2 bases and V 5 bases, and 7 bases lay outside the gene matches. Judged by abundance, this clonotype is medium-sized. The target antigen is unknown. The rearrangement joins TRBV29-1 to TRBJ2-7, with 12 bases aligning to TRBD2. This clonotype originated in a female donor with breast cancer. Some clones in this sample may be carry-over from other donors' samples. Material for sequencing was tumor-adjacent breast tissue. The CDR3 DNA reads TGCAGCGTTTCTAGCGGGAGGGACCCCACCTACGAGCAGTACTTC. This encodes CSVSSGRDPTYEQYF.